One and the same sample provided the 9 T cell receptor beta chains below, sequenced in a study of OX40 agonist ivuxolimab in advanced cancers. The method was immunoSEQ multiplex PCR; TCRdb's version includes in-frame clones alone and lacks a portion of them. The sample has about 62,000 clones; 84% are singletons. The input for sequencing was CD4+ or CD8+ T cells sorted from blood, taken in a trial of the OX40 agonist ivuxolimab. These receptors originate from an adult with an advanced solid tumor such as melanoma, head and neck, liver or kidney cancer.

As DNA, the CDR3 is TGTGCCACGGGGACAGGGGGCTACGAGCAGTACTTC. Translating gives CATGTGGYEQYF. J is TRBJ2-7 and V is TRBV5-4; 11 nucleotides match TRBD1. This CDR3 is built from 12 residues. Germline values: CDR1 SGHNT, CDR2 YYREEE (reference sequence). V lost 9 bases, J lost 3 bases, and 2 bases stayed unmatched. Complete variable domain (other parts from reference TRBV5-4 and TRBJ2-7): ETGVTQSPTHLIKTRGQQVTLRCSSQSGHNTVSWYQQALGQGPQFIFQYYREEENGRGNFPPRFSGLQFPNYSSELNVNALELDDSALYLCATGTGGYEQYFGPGTRLTVT.

In DNA, the CDR3 is TGTGCCAGCTCACCACAGCGGCCAGATAGCAATCAGCCCCAGCATTTT. It is translated as CASSPQRPDSNQPQHF. This chain uses TRBV18 with TRBJ1-5; D ambiguous. Trimming removed 1 base at V and 0 bases at J, with 10 bases between. The CDR3 is 16 residues long. Germline V gene sequence: CDR1 KGHSH, CDR2 LQKENI.

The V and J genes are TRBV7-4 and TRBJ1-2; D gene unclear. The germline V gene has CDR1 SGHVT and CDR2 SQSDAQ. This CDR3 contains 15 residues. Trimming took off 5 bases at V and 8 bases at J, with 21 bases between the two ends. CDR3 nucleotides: TGTGCCAGCAGCCTACGAACGACGGTGGCTATCGGCTACACCTTC. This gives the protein CASSLRTTVAIGYTF.

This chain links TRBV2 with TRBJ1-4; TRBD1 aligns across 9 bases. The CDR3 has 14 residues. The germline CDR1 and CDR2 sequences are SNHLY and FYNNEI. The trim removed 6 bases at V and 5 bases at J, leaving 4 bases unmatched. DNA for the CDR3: TGTGCCAGCAGCCGGACAGGGGAGAATGAAAAACTGTTTTTT. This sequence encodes CASSRTGENEKLFF.

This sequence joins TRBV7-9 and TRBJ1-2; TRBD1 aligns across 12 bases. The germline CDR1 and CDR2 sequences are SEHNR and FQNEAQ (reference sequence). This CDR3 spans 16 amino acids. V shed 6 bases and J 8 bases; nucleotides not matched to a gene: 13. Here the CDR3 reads CASSHGDRGRPAGYTF. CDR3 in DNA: TGTGCCAGCAGTCACGGGGACAGGGGGCGACCGGCCGGCTACACCTTC.

DNA of the CDR3: TGTGCCAGCAGTTTATTTCGGGGAGGGAATTCACCCCTCCACTTT. Translated: CASSLFRGGNSPLHF. The gene calls are TRBV28 and TRBJ1-6; D is unresolved. CDR1 and CDR2 (germline): MDHEN, SYDVKM. The CDR3 length is 15 residues. Trimming took off 1 base at V and 7 bases at J, with 11 bases between the two ends.

The CDR3 loop reads CASSLTGTAHSDTQYF. In DNA form, the CDR3 reads TGCGCCAGCAGCTTGACAGGGACAGCTCATTCAGATACGCAGTATTTT. This chain joins TRBV5-1 and TRBJ2-3; 7 nucleotides line up with TRBD1. V trimming: 1 base; J trimming: 4 bases; junction bases outside the gene matches: 9. This CDR3 has 16 residues. Germline CDR1 SGHRS, CDR2 YFSETQ.

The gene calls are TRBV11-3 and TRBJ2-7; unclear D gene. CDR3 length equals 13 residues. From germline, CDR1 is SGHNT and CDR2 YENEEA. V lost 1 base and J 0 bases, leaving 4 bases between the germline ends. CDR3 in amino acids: CASSLGDSYEQYF. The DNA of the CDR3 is TGTGCCAGCAGCTTAGGGGACTCCTACGAGCAGTACTTC. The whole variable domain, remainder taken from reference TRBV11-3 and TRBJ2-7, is EAGVVQSPRYKIIEKKQPVAFWCNPISGHNTLYWYLQNLGQGPELLIRYENEEAVDDSQLPKDRFSAERLKGVDSTLKIQPAELGDSAVYLCASSLGDSYEQYFGPGTRLTVT.

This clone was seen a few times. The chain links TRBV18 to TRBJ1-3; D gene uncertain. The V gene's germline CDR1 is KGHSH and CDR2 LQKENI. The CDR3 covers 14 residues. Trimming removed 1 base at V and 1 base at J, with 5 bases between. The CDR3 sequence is CASSPRSSGNTIYF. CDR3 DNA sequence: TGTGCCAGCTCACCACGAAGTTCTGGAAACACCATATATTTT.